A selection of T cell receptor beta chains follows, all from one sample in a study of beta chain features in type 1 diabetes. Some clones are missing from TCRdb's copy, which holds only in-frame ones; the method was immunoSEQ multiplex PCR. Among around 130,000 clones, 9% were seen once, and the ten largest hold about 0.7%. Sequencing was carried out using central memory CD4+ T cells from blood. Receptor source: a man under 40 with type 1 diabetes. CDR3s include the opening cysteine and the closing phenylalanine or tryptophan. The D gene is left open where the match is weak. Clone size is stated in some rows and not others, as once, few, many or a class when expanded.

>many|TRBV4-2|TRBJ2-3|TRBD2
TGTGCCAGCAGCCAAGTGTGGGGAGGGACAGATACGCAGTATTTT
CASSQVWGGTDTQYF
>NA|TRBV30|TRBJ2-7|TRBD1
TGTGCCTGCCCGGGACAGGGGAGCGAGCAGTACTTC
CACPGQGSEQYF
>few|TRBV5-4|TRBJ2-6|NA
TGTGCCAGCCAAGACAGCTCTGGGGCCAACGTCCTGACTTTC
CASQDSSGANVLTF
>few|TRBV7-8|TRBJ2-1|NA
TGTGCCAGCAGCTCCAAACAGGGAGGGGTTTACAATGAGCAGTTCTTC
CASSSKQGGVYNEQFF
>NA|TRBV5-4|TRBJ2-4|NA
TGTGCCAGCAGCTTGGGATCGGTCAAAAACATTCAGTACTTC
CASSLGSVKNIQYF
>NA|TRBV14|TRBJ2-1|TRBD2
TGTGCCAGCAGCCAAGATCTACTAGCGGGGCGAGGTGAGCAGTTCTTC
CASSQDLLAGRGEQFF
>few|TRBV7-3|TRBJ2-3|NA
TGTGCCAGCGCGGAGCGGTACACAGATACGCAGTATTTT
CASAERYTDTQYF
>few|TRBV4-3|TRBJ2-6|NA
TGCGCCAGCAGCCATACAGGGGGGGGTGGGGCCAACGTCCTGACTTTC
CASSHTGGGGANVLTF
>NA|TRBV5-1|TRBJ1-2|TRBD1
TGCGCCAGCAGCTTAACCGAGGGGGCGGCAGGCTACACCTTC
CASSLTEGAAGYTF
>few|TRBV6-5|TRBJ1-6|NA
TGTGCCAGCAGTTACTCGACGGGGATGGGGAATTCACCCCTCCACTTT
CASSYSTGMGNSPLHF
>few|TRBV7-8|TRBJ1-6|TRBD1
TGTGCCAGCAGCCCCCAGGGGGCATTTTCACCCCTCCACTTT
CASSPQGAFSPLHF
>NA|TRBV4-1|TRBJ2-3|TRBD2
TGCGCCAGCAGCAGACTAGCGGGGGGAACTAGCACAGATACGCAGTATTTT
CASSRLAGGTSTDTQYF
>NA|TRBV6-5|TRBJ1-5|NA
TGTGCCAGCAGTCTCCCGAATCAGCCCCAGCATTTT
CASSLPNQPQHF
>NA|TRBV7-3|TRBJ2-3|NA
TGTGCCAGCAGTCAAACAGATACGCAGTATTTT
CASSQTDTQYF
>few|TRBV18|TRBJ2-3|NA
TGTGCCAGCTCATCGGGATTTCGCACAGATACGCAGTATTTT
CASSSGFRTDTQYF
>NA|TRBV7-3|TRBJ2-7|TRBD2
TGTGCCAGCAGCTTGGGACTAGCGGGGAAAAACGAGCAGTACTTC
CASSLGLAGKNEQYF
>few|TRBV9|TRBJ1-1|NA
TGTGCCAGCAGCCAAAGCCCGAACACTGAAGCTTTCTTT
CASSQSPNTEAFF
>NA|TRBV5-1|TRBJ2-1|TRBD2
TGCGCCAGCAGCTTGGTACTAGCGGGGGACAATGAGCAGTTCTTC
CASSLVLAGDNEQFF
>few|TRBV5-1|TRBJ1-1|TRBD1
TGCGCCAGCAGGTGGGGACAGGGGAACACTGAAGCTTTCTTT
CASRWGQGNTEAFF
>once|TRBV7-2|TRBJ1-6|NA
TGTGCCAGCAGCTTTGGGGGGAGGCAATCACCCCTCCACTTT
CASSFGGRQSPLHF
>NA|TRBV2|TRBJ1-5|NA
TGTGCCAGTGGAGTCGGGAGCAATCAGCCCCAGCATTTT
CASGVGSNQPQHF
>NA|TRBV9|TRBJ1-4|NA
TGTGCCAGCAGCGTCGGAACACAGGGTCCAAATGAAAAACTGTTTTTT
CASSVGTQGPNEKLFF
>NA|TRBV7-8|TRBJ1-4|NA
TGTGCCAGCAGCTTAAACCCAGCAACTAATGAAAAACTGTTTTTT
CASSLNPATNEKLFF
>few|TRBV4-3|TRBJ2-4|TRBD1
TGCGCCAGCAGCCAAGACCCGGGACAGGGGAACATTCAGTACTTC
CASSQDPGQGNIQYF
>few|TRBV15|TRBJ2-5|NA
TGTGCCACCAGCAGAGATGGGGGGGCAGGCCAAGAGACCCAGTACTTC
CATSRDGGAGQETQYF
>few|TRBV19|TRBJ2-2|NA
TGTGCCAGTAGTACCCCCGAACAGGTCACCGGGGAGCTGTTTTTT
CASSTPEQVTGELFF
>few|TRBV4-2|TRBJ1-2|TRBD1
TGTGCCAGCAGCCCCCTAGGGACAGGGGGCGCATATCTTGGCTACACCTTC
CASSPLGTGGAYLGYTF
>few|TRBV18|TRBJ2-3|TRBD2
TGTGCCAGCTCACCGATTCGCGCGGGGGGGAAAACAGATACGCAGTATTTT
CASSPIRAGGKTDTQYF
>NA|TRBV11-2|TRBJ2-1|TRBD1
TGTGCCAGCAGCGCCCGGGACAGTTCCAATGAGCAGTTCTTC
CASSARDSSNEQFF
>NA|TRBV5-1|TRBJ1-1|TRBD1
TGCGCCAGCAGCGTAGGGACAGGGGGAAACTCTGAAGCTTTCTTT
CASSVGTGGNSEAFF
>NA|TRBV7-6|TRBJ1-1|NA
TGTGCCAGCAGCTTATCGCACGGGGGGCAAACTGAAGCTTTCTTT
CASSLSHGGQTEAFF
>NA|TRBV15|TRBJ2-5|NA
TGTGCCACCAGCAGACAGGGGCAAGAGACCCAGTACTTC
CATSRQGQETQYF
>NA|TRBV5-1|TRBJ2-3|NA
TGCGCCAGCAGCTTGTATAAAGATACGCAGTATTTT
CASSLYKDTQYF
>few|TRBV5-1|TRBJ1-2|NA
TGCGCCAGCAGCTTGGACAGGGACTATGGCTACACCTTC
CASSLDRDYGYTF
>few|TRBV7-2|TRBJ2-1|NA
TGTGCCAGCAGTCCCTCAGGGCCATATGAGCAGTTCTTC
CASSPSGPYEQFF
>NA|TRBV14|TRBJ2-7|NA
TGTGCCAGCAGCCAACATAGCCTCGAGCAGTACTTC
CASSQHSLEQYF
>many|TRBV21-1|TRBJ2-7|NA
TGTGCCAGCAGCAAACCCGCGGTGTCTCTCGATTCCTACGAGCAGTACTTC
CASSKPAVSLDSYEQYF
>NA|TRBV14|TRBJ1-6|TRBD1
TGTGCCAGCAGCCAAGACCTACCAGGGGGCGGCGGTAACTCACCCCTCCACTTT
CASSQDLPGGGGNSPLHF
>few|TRBV11-2|TRBJ2-2|TRBD2
TGTGCCAGCAGCAAACCGGGACTATACACCGGGGAGCTGTTTTTT
CASSKPGLYTGELFF
>few|TRBV5-4|TRBJ2-7|TRBD2
TGTGCCAGCAGCTCGCCGGGACTAGCATCCTACGAGCAGTACTTC
CASSSPGLASYEQYF
>NA|TRBV19|TRBJ2-7|NA
TGTGCCAGTAGTATCTCTTTGGGCAGCATTCTATCTACGAGTGGGCAGTACTTC
CASSISLGSILSTSGQYF
>few|TRBV27|TRBJ1-6|TRBD1
TGTGCCAGCAGTTTACAGGGGGTTAGTGCGGGGTCACCCCTCCACTTT
CASSLQGVSAGSPLHF
>few|TRBV29-1|TRBJ1-4|NA
TGCAGCGTTTCAAGGGGATCAGAAAAACTGTTTTTT
CSVSRGSEKLFF
>few|TRBV5-1|TRBJ2-1|NA
TGCGCCAGCAGCGAGCTAGACAGCTCCTACAATGAGCAGTTCTTC
CASSELDSSYNEQFF
>few|TRBV7-3|TRBJ2-6|TRBD1
TGTGCCAGCGCAAATCATTGGGGGACAGGGAACTCTGGGGCCAACGTCCTGACTTTC
CASANHWGTGNSGANVLTF
>few|TRBV7-9|TRBJ2-1|NA
TGTGCCAGCAGCCTTACAGCAGCCTACAATGAGCAGTTCTTC
CASSLTAAYNEQFF
>few|TRBV11-2|TRBJ1-2|TRBD1
TGTGCCAGCAGCCCGGACAGGGCTAACTATGGCTACACCTTC
CASSPDRANYGYTF
>few|TRBV9|TRBJ2-1|TRBD2
TGTGCCAGCAGCACCTTAGCGGGGGGGTACAATGAGCAGTTCTTC
CASSTLAGGYNEQFF
>few|TRBV5-4|TRBJ2-7|TRBD2
TGTGCCAGCAGCTCGGGGACTAGCCTTTTCTACGAGCAGTACTTC
CASSSGTSLFYEQYF
>few|TRBV15|TRBJ1-4|TRBD1
TGTGCCACCCGAAGAGTAGGGGGCTGGGAAGAAAAACTGTTTTTT
CATRRVGGWEEKLFF
>few|TRBV19|TRBJ1-5|TRBD1
TGTGCCAGTAGTATAGCTAATACAGGGGGAGGCAATCAGCCCCAGCATTTT
CASSIANTGGGNQPQHF
>few|TRBV6-6|TRBJ2-7|TRBD1
TGTGCCAGCGCCGACAGGGGGGGGTACGAGCAGTACTTC
CASADRGGYEQYF
>NA|TRBV2|TRBJ2-5|TRBD1
TGTGCCAGCAGGGCGACAGGGGGCTCACCCGGGGAGACCCAGTACTTC
CASRATGGSPGETQYF